Below, 14 T cell receptor beta chains from the same sample are listed, as sequenced in a study of blood T cells in healthy people across ages. Alongside a J-beta primer mix, a sample-barcoded 5' primer served in a second PCR lasting roughly 7 to 11 cycles. MiXCR was run by TCRdb on the 5' RACE reads, yielding one entry per CDR3 protein. In the table there are 1.5 million to 2 million distinct CDR3 sequences, approximately 32% of which are singletons. Sequencing input: blood. The receptors come from a woman aged 30 to 39 in good health.

The rearrangement links TRBV28 to TRBJ1-6; tentative D call: TRBD1 (5 bases). V lost 5 bases and J lost 10, with 18 bases in between. The germline gives CDR1 MDHEN, CDR2 SYDVKM. The length of the CDR3 is 15 residues. CDR3 nucleotide sequence: TGTGCCAGCAGTCTCGCCGGGGGTTTTCAATCACCCCTCCACTTT. The encoded protein is CASSLAGGFQSPLHF.

This clonotype was observed many times. The junction departs from germline at one end; a sequencing error may be responsible. The chain is built from TRBV5-1 and TRBJ2-7; 7 bases agree with TRBD1. The length of the CDR3 is 16 residues. Germline V gives CDR1 SGHRS, CDR2 YFSETQ. This chain's CDR3 is CASSLALAGGSYEQYF. DNA of the CDR3: TGTGCCAGCAGCTTAGCTCTGGCAGGGGGTTCCTACGAGCAGTACTTC.

This clonotype has just a few counts. V is TRBV12-3 or TRBV12-4 and J is TRBJ2-7; 11 bases are a match to TRBD2. Losses at the gene ends were 2 bases for V and 4 bases for J; bases not matched to a gene: 4. This CDR3 is built from 15 residues. For the CDR3, the DNA is TGTGCCAGCAGTTTATCGGCTAGCGGGAGGTACGAGCAGTACTTC. Translating gives CASSLSASGRYEQYF.

This clonotype was found a few times. The chain combines TRBV18 with TRBJ2-5, with 11 positions matching TRBD1. The CDR3 has 16 residues. CDR1 KGHSH and CDR2 LQKENI come from the germline V gene. Trimming at V came to 2 bases and at J to 4 bases, leaving 6 bases not matched to a gene. The CDR3 here is CASSPADRGRRETQYF. The CDR3 nucleotides are TGTGCCAGCTCACCAGCGGACAGGGGGCGCCGAGAGACCCAGTACTTC.

There are a few counts of this clonotype. CDR3 DNA sequence: TGTGCCAGCAGTTTAACCCTCGCCAGCTCCTACGAGCAGTACTTC. Protein sequence: CASSLTLASSYEQYF. The chain couples TRBV27 to TRBJ2-7; D uncertain. V lost 2 bases and J 0 bases, leaving 11 bases between the germline ends. The CDR3 spans 15 residues. The germline gives CDR1 MNHEY, CDR2 SMNVEV (reference sequence).

This chain uses TRBV4-2 with TRBJ1-1, with D uncertain. V was shortened by 4 bases and J by 2 bases, with 14 bases between the two germline ends. Germline V gives CDR1 LGHNA, CDR2 YNFKEQ. There are 15 residues in the CDR3. The CDR3: CASSPGGPANTEAFF. The CDR3 DNA sequence: TGTGCCAGCAGCCCAGGAGGGCCAGCAAACACTGAAGCTTTCTTT.

The J gene is TRBJ2-7, the V gene TRBV6-1; no clear D. Looked up from germline, CDR1 is MNHNS and CDR2 is SASEGT. The CDR3 contains 18 residues. V was pared by 2 bases and J by 5 bases, with 25 bases between. The CDR3 spells CASSEPLPTSPKFNEQYF. The CDR3 DNA is TGTGCCAGCAGTGAACCCCTCCCGACAAGTCCTAAATTCAACGAGCAGTACTTC.

The rearrangement joins TRBV5-1 to TRBJ2-7, with D possibly TRBD1 on 6 matching bases. This CDR3 is 13 amino acids long. V was trimmed by 2 bases and J by 5 bases, leaving 11 bases between them. The germline V gene encodes CDR1 SGHRS and CDR2 YFSETQ. The CDR3 region is CASSFSPGDEQYF. Here the CDR3 DNA reads TGCGCCAGCAGCTTTTCTCCAGGGGACGAGCAGTACTTC.

The CDR3 sequence: CASSQDKVNEQFF. As DNA, the CDR3 is TGTGCCAGCAGCCAAGACAAGGTCAATGAGCAGTTCTTC. The V and J genes are TRBV3-1 and TRBJ2-1; D gene ambiguous. Germline V lookup: CDR1 LGHDT, CDR2 YNNKEL (reference sequence). The ends were cut back, 0 bases at V and 6 bases at J, with 6 bases in the middle. This CDR3 region has 13 residues.

The CDR3 region has the DNA TGTGCCAGCAGTCCTGGCGGCTCGATCTCATGGGAGCAGTACTTC. Protein product: CASSPGGSISWEQYF. This rearrangement joins TRBV11-1 to TRBJ2-7; D is unresolved. The germline V and J ends were trimmed by 6 bases and 7 bases, with 22 bases remaining between them. The germline gives CDR1 SGHAT, CDR2 FQDESV (reference sequence). This CDR3 has 15 amino acids. Together with reference TRBV11-1 and TRBJ2-7, the CDR3 gives the full variable domain: EAEVAQSPRYKITEKSQAVAFWCDPISGHATLYWYRQILGQGPELLVQFQDESVVDDSQLPKDRFSAERLKGVDSTLKIQPAELGDSAMYLCASSPGGSISWEQYFGPGTRLTVT.

The V call is TRBV3-1, the J call TRBJ2-2; 12 bases line up with TRBD2. The CDR3 length is 17 residues. Germline assignment: CDR1 LGHDT and CDR2 YNNKEL (reference sequence). After removal of 4 bases from V and 4 bases from J, the junction contained 7 bases not matched to a gene. The CDR3 DNA reads TGTGCCAGCAGCCCCAGACTAGCGGGGGTTACCACCGGGGAGCTGTTTTTT. Translation: CASSPRLAGVTTGELFF.

This clonotype has just a few counts. The chain links TRBV5-1 to TRBJ2-7; the match to TRBD2 covers 10 bases. Germline assignment: CDR1 SGHRS and CDR2 YFSETQ. J was trimmed by 3 bases and V by 0 bases; bases with no gene match: 15. The CDR3 spans 19 residues. The CDR3 spells CASSLVASGRANNYYEQYF. The CDR3 DNA sequence: TGCGCCAGCAGCTTGGTTGCTAGCGGGAGAGCTAATAACTACTACGAGCAGTACTTC.

The chain recombines TRBV27 with TRBJ2-2; D is unclear. The CDR3 runs 12 residues. V lost 8 bases and J lost 7, with 11 bases in between. Germline CDR1 reads MNHEY; CDR2 reads SMNVEV (reference sequence). The CDR3 sequence is CASQKGFGELFF. CDR3 bases: TGTGCCAGCCAGAAAGGTTTCGGGGAGCTGTTTTTT.

This clonotype was detected ten times or more. This chain connects TRBV21-1 to TRBJ2-5; the table calls TRBD2, which could not be checked here. TRBV21-1 counts as a pseudogene. The CDR3 sequence is 17 residues long. The CDR3 coding sequence is TGTGCCAGCAGCAAAGTTAGCGGGGGGGCCCGAGAGGAGACCCAGTACTTC. Protein product: CASSKVSGGAREETQYF.